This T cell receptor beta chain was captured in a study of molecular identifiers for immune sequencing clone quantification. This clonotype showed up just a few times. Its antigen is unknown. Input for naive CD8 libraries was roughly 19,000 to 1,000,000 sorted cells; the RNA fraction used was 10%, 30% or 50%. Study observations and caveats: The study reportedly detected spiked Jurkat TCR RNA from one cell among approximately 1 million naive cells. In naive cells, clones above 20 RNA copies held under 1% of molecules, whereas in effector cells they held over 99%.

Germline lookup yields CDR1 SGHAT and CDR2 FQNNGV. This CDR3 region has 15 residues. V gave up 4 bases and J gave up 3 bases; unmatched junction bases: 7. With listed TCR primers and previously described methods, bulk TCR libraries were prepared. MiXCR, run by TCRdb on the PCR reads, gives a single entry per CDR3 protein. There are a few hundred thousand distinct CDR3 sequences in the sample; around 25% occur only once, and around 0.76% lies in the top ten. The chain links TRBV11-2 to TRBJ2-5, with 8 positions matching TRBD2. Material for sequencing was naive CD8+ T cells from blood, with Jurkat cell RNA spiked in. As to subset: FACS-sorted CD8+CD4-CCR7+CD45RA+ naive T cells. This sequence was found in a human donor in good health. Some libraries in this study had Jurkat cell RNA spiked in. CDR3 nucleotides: TGTGCCAGCAGCTCAACGGGGCGGGAGGAAGAGACCCAGTACTTC. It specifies CASSSTGREEETQYF. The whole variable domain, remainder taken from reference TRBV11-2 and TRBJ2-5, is EAGVAQSPRYKIIEKRQSVAFWCNPISGHATLYWYQQILGQGPKLLIQFQNNGVVDDSQLPKDRFSAERLKGVDSTLKIQPAKLEDSAVYLCASSSTGREEETQYFGPGTRLLVL.